The next 26 T cell receptor beta chains were all read from a single sample in a study of blood T cells in healthy people across ages. Primers used in a second PCR of about 7 to 12 cycles were a sample-barcoded 5' primer and a J-beta primer mix. TCRdb re-called the 5' RACE reads with MiXCR, one entry per CDR3 protein. The repertoire includes hundreds of thousands of distinct CDR3 sequences, roughly 25% of them detected once, and 9.4% sits in the top ten. This sample was shared with a second study, whose subject was T cells of mothers and their children.

Source material: blood. The receptors come from a boy younger than 18 in good health.

A few counts support this clonotype. V gene TRBV7-3 combines with J gene TRBJ2-2; D is tentatively TRBD1 or TRBD2 (6 bases each). CDR3 length: 16 residues. V was shortened by 5 bases and J by 0 bases, with 13 bases between the two germline ends. Germline V lookup: CDR1 SGHTA, CDR2 FQGTGA. This CDR3 is CASSLGGRTNTGELFF. For the CDR3, the DNA is TGTGCCAGCAGCCTAGGGGGGCGGACGAACACCGGGGAGCTGTTTTTT.

The sample holds a few counts of this clonotype. The V call is TRBV5-1, the J call TRBJ2-5; 7 nucleotides line up with TRBD1. V shed 0 bases and J 4 bases; nucleotides not matched to a gene: 6. Per the germline V gene, CDR1 is SGHRS and CDR2 is YFSETQ. CDR3 length: 15 residues. CDR3 coding DNA: TGCGCCAGCAGCTTGGGGCCAGGGGGTGGAGAGACCCAGTACTTC. The encoded protein is CASSLGPGGGETQYF.

This clonotype showed up just a few times. This rearrangement joins TRBV12-3 or TRBV12-4 to TRBJ1-2; D is possibly TRBD1 (5 bases). This CDR3 is built from 15 residues. V was trimmed by 1 base and J by 4 bases, leaving 13 bases between them. In nucleotides, the CDR3 is TGTGCCAGCAGTTTAGGTCTTGGGGCGGTCTATGGCTACACCTTC. Translating gives CASSLGLGAVYGYTF.

This clonotype has more than one count but fewer than ten. The chain links TRBV4-1 to TRBJ1-2; D remains ambiguous. Germline V gives CDR1 MGHRA, CDR2 YSYEKL. The CDR3 is made up of 14 amino acids. Trimming stripped 3 bases from V and 6 bases from J, with 14 bases between. CDR3: CASSHLMEGNGYTF. The CDR3 nucleotides read TGCGCCAGCAGCCACCTTATGGAAGGGAATGGCTACACCTTC.

The chain joins TRBV11-2 to TRBJ2-1; D remains ambiguous. In germline, CDR1 is SGHAT, CDR2 FQNNGV. V lost 6 bases to trimming and J lost 2 bases, with 14 bases between them. The CDR3 extends over 15 amino acids. CDR3 in DNA: TGTGCCAGCAGAGACCGGTCTACCGCCTACAATGAGCAGTTCTTC. Translating it yields CASRDRSTAYNEQFF. The complete variable domain, with remaining parts taken from reference TRBV11-2 and TRBJ2-1, reads EAGVAQSPRYKIIEKRQSVAFWCNPISGHATLYWYQQILGQGPKLLIQFQNNGVVDDSQLPKDRFSAERLKGVDSTLKIQPAKLEDSAVYLCASRDRSTAYNEQFFGPGTRLTVL.

This clonotype was seen only a few times. The chain has TRBV20-1 and TRBJ2-1, with a possible D match to TRBD2 (5 bases). V was trimmed by 1 base and J by 3 bases, leaving 10 bases between them. From germline, CDR1 is DFQATT and CDR2 SNEGSKA (reference sequence). This CDR3 region has 14 residues. The CDR3 reads CSARGSADYNEQFF. In DNA, the CDR3 is TGCAGTGCTAGAGGTAGCGCGGACTACAATGAGCAGTTCTTC.

This clonotype was observed a handful of times. The chain is built from TRBV25-1 and TRBJ2-1; TRBD2 aligns across 14 bases. The germline CDR1 and CDR2 sequences are MGHDK and SYGVNS. Germline trimming cut 10 bases from V and 8 bases from J; bases unmatched to any gene: 13. The CDR3 consists of 16 residues. The DNA for the CDR3 is TGTGCCATCCAATCTCCCGGGACTAGCGGGAGCTATGAGCAGTTCTTC. It encodes CAIQSPGTSGSYEQFF.

In its sample, this clonotype was seen a few times. The gene calls are TRBV3-1 and TRBJ2-7, with D tentatively TRBD1 (6 bases). The CDR3 consists of 14 residues. The germline V gene encodes CDR1 LGHDT and CDR2 YNNKEL (reference sequence). The V end was cut by 3 bases, the J end by 5 bases, with 14 bases between. CDR3 in amino acids: CASSHLGRDNEQYF. The CDR3 DNA is TGTGCCAGCAGCCACTTGGGACGGGACAACGAGCAGTACTTC.

This clonotype turned up a few times. This sequence joins TRBV18 and TRBJ2-5; 9 nucleotides match TRBD1. The assigned J gene may be wrong: the sequence end matches TRBJ2-7 better. CDR1 and CDR2 (germline): KGHSH, LQKENI. This CDR3 comprises 15 residues. CDR3 region: CASSPRTGEINEQYF. CDR3 in DNA: TGTGCCAGCTCACCCCGGACAGGGGAAATCAACGAGCAGTACTTC.

The V and J genes are TRBV29-1 and TRBJ2-3; D possibly matches TRBD1 or TRBD2 (5 bases each). The CDR3 loop spans 15 amino acids. V was clipped by 0 bases and J by 3 bases, with 13 bases between them. Germline-derived CDR1 and CDR2 are SQVTM and ANQGSEA. The CDR3 coding sequence is TGCAGCGTTGAAGAGAGGGACGAACCGACAGATACGCAGTATTTT. It translates to CSVEERDEPTDTQYF.

The sample holds a few counts of this clonotype. The V gene is TRBV3-1, the J gene TRBJ1-2; D is uncertain. Germline lookup yields CDR1 LGHDT and CDR2 YNNKEL (reference sequence). This CDR3 comprises 15 residues. V was cut by 2 bases and J by 6 bases, with 16 bases left in between. CDR3 sequence (DNA): TGTGCCAGCAGCCAAAATGTTGGGTTTACCCATGGCTACACCTTC. It specifies CASSQNVGFTHGYTF. Based on the CDR3 plus reference TRBV3-1 and TRBJ1-2, the full variable domain is DTAVSQTPKYLVTQMGNDKSIKCEQNLGHDTMYWYKQDSKKFLKIMFSYNNKELIINETVPNRFSPKSPDKAHLNLHINSLELGDSAVYFCASSQNVGFTHGYTFGSGTRLTVV.

V is TRBV9 and J is TRBJ2-6, with unresolved D. Germline CDR1 and CDR2: SGDLS and YYNGEE. V lost 3 bases to trimming and J lost 1 base, with 8 bases between them. CDR3 length equals 15 residues. CDR3 in amino acids: CASSAVGSGANVLTF. The CDR3 coding sequence is TGTGCCAGCAGCGCTGTCGGGTCTGGGGCCAACGTCCTGACTTTC.

This clonotype has more than one count but fewer than ten. The chain joins TRBV15 to TRBJ2-2; maybe TRBD2 (7 bases). CDR3 length: 16 residues. Germline V gene sequence: CDR1 LNHNV, CDR2 YYDKDF (reference sequence). Trimming left V 7 bases short and J 4 bases short, with 19 bases between. CDR3 bases: TGTGCCACCACCACGCTTGGGGGGGCTAGCACCGGGGAGCTGTTTTTT. Amino acid sequence: CATTTLGGASTGELFF.

The chain links TRBV20-1 to TRBJ2-1, with D perhaps matching TRBD1 (5 bases). V was cut by 5 bases and J by 8 bases, with 19 bases left in between. The V gene's germline CDR1 is DFQATT and CDR2 SNEGSKA (reference sequence). The CDR3 is 14 residues long. The CDR3 here is CSAQPSLGVYEQFF. The CDR3, as DNA: TGCAGTGCTCAACCTTCCCTAGGGGTATATGAGCAGTTCTTC.

The rearrangement joins TRBV7-8 to TRBJ2-2; the D gene is possibly TRBD1 (6 bases). The CDR3 has 15 amino acids. CDR1 and CDR2 from the germline V gene are SGHVS and FQNEAQ. V dropped 5 bases and J dropped 0 bases, with 10 bases sitting between them. CDR3 DNA: TGTGCCAGCAGCAGGACAGACGCGAACACCGGGGAGCTGTTTTTT. It codes for CASSRTDANTGELFF.

The chain employs TRBV6-2 or TRBV6-3 and TRBJ2-1; TRBD2 aligns across 12 bases. V shed 7 bases and J 8 bases; nucleotides not matched to a gene: 6. The CDR3 totals 14 residues. Germline loops: CDR1 MNHEY, CDR2 SVGEGT. Written as DNA, the CDR3 is TGTGCCAGCAACCGACTAGCGGGGGAGGATGAGCAGTTCTTC. Its translation is CASNRLAGEDEQFF.

This clonotype was picked up a small number of times. The chain employs TRBV7-2 and TRBJ2-1; D uncertain. From germline, CDR1 is SGHTA and CDR2 FQGNSA. V lost 3 bases and J lost 0, with 9 bases in between. This CDR3 region has 15 residues. The CDR3 is CASSFQPRSYNEQFF. For the CDR3, the DNA is TGTGCCAGCAGCTTTCAGCCCCGCTCCTACAATGAGCAGTTCTTC.

This clonotype was found a few times. This chain uses TRBV9 with TRBJ2-2; TRBD1 matches 8 bases. J lost 6 bases, V lost 3 bases, and 10 bases had no gene match. In germline, CDR1 is SGDLS, CDR2 YYNGEE. This CDR3 region has 16 residues. The CDR3 nucleotides read TGTGCCAGCAGCGACCAGGGGGCGCGGGACGCCGGGGAGCTGTTTTTT. Its translation: CASSDQGARDAGELFF.

This chain connects TRBV4-1 to TRBJ2-5; tentatively, D is TRBD1 (5 bases). Matching the DNA end better, TRBJ2-7 makes the J call doubtful. Germline V lookup: CDR1 MGHRA, CDR2 YSYEKL. CDR3 length equals 15 residues. The CDR3 nucleotides are TGCGCCAGCAGCCAAGAGGCAGGGAAGTCCGACGAGCAGTACTTC. Translation: CASSQEAGKSDEQYF.

The gene calls are TRBV28 and TRBJ2-7; a weak D match, TRBD2 (7 bases). The CDR3 has 13 amino acids. V gave up 3 bases and J gave up 6 bases, with 12 bases separating them. From germline, CDR1 is MDHEN and CDR2 SYDVKM. As DNA, the CDR3 is TGTGCCAGCAGTTTTTTAGGGGGGGGCGAGCAGTACTTC. Its protein product is CASSFLGGGEQYF.

This clonotype was counted a few times. The rearrangement uses TRBV4-1 and TRBJ2-7; TRBD2 agrees at 7 bases. The CDR3 covers 14 residues. Germline V gene sequence: CDR1 MGHRA, CDR2 YSYEKL. Trimming at V came to 0 bases and at J to 5 bases, leaving 4 bases not matched to a gene. CDR3 loop: CASSQEGLSHEQYF. The CDR3 DNA sequence: TGCGCCAGCAGCCAAGAGGGACTATCCCACGAGCAGTACTTC.

This rearrangement joins TRBV28 to TRBJ2-7; 8 bases match TRBD1. This CDR3 contains 15 residues. Germline trimming cut 4 bases from V and 7 bases from J; bases unmatched to any gene: 12. Germline lookup yields CDR1 MDHEN and CDR2 SYDVKM. CDR3 sequence (DNA): TGTGCCAGCAGTTCCCCCAGGGGGCAGCGGGCGGAGCAGTACTTC. Protein: CASSSPRGQRAEQYF.

CDR3: CASSRDAKHNEQFF. In nucleotides, the CDR3 is TGTGCCAGCAGCCGGGACGCGAAGCACAATGAGCAGTTCTTC. The chain joins TRBV7-9 to TRBJ2-1; possibly TRBD1 or TRBD2 for D (5 bases each). The CDR3 contains 14 residues. V lost 5 bases and J 5 bases, leaving 13 bases between the germline ends. Germline CDR1 SEHNR, CDR2 FQNEAQ (reference sequence). The whole variable domain, remainder taken from reference TRBV7-9 and TRBJ2-1, is DTGVSQNPRHKITKRGQNVTFRCDPISEHNRLYWYRQTLGQGPEFLTYFQNEAQLEKSRLLSDRFSAERPKGSFSTLEIQRTEQGDSAMYLCASSRDAKHNEQFFGPGTRLTVL.

This clonotype showed up just a few times. The V gene is TRBV11-2, the J gene TRBJ2-5; D is unresolved. The CDR3 contains 15 residues. V was shortened by 2 bases and J by 4 bases, with 14 bases between the two germline ends. CDR1 SGHAT and CDR2 FQNNGV come from the germline V gene. CDR3 region: CASSLSPPDLETQYF. CDR3 sequence (DNA): TGTGCCAGCAGCTTATCGCCGCCTGATCTAGAGACCCAGTACTTC. The variable domain in full, completed from reference TRBV11-2 and TRBJ2-5, reads EAGVAQSPRYKIIEKRQSVAFWCNPISGHATLYWYQQILGQGPKLLIQFQNNGVVDDSQLPKDRFSAERLKGVDSTLKIQPAKLEDSAVYLCASSLSPPDLETQYFGPGTRLLVL.

The V and J genes are TRBV28 and TRBJ2-4; maybe TRBD1 (5 bases). This CDR3 is built from 11 residues. V was shortened by 3 bases and J by 11 bases, with 8 bases between the two germline ends. Germline values: CDR1 MDHEN, CDR2 SYDVKM. This chain's CDR3 is CASSFETVQYF. DNA of the CDR3: TGTGCCAGCAGTTTCGAGACAGTTCAGTACTTC.

This chain joins TRBV28 and TRBJ2-5; D may be TRBD1 (6 bases). CDR1 and CDR2 (germline): MDHEN, SYDVKM. The V end was cut by 1 base, the J end by 2 bases, with 17 bases between. CDR3 length: 17 residues. DNA of the CDR3: TGTGCCAGCAGTTTATTGGGCAGGGGACGGGAACAAGAGACCCAGTACTTC. It yields the protein CASSLLGRGREQETQYF.